Presented here are 14 T cell receptor beta chains from one specimen sequenced in a study of cytomegalovirus exposure and HLA in healthy donors. PCR employed 60 Vbeta and 13 Jbeta primers. The assay was immunoSEQ multiplex PCR, and TCRdb's table has in-frame clones only and misses some. The sample contains around 110,000 clones, 60% to 75% of which appear only once. Sequenced input: PBMCs. The source is a male donor in good health and CMV-seropositive.

This clone was found a few times. The chain employs TRBV27 and TRBJ1-1; D ambiguous. This CDR3 comprises 13 residues. Per the germline V gene, CDR1 is MNHEY and CDR2 is SMNVEV (reference sequence). With 11 bases removed from V and 1 base from J, the gap between germline ends came to 14 bases. The CDR3 DNA is TGTGCCGTACCCTCGGTCGGGAACACTGAAGCTTTCTTT. Its translation is CAVPSVGNTEAFF.

This clone was seen more than once but under ten times. The CDR3 reads CASRTGGAVQVTEAFF. The CDR3 nucleotides read TGTGCCTCGAGGACTGGGGGCGCAGTCCAGGTCACTGAAGCTTTCTTT. J is TRBJ1-1 and V is TRBV7-8; perhaps TRBD1 as D (6 bases). V was cut by 11 bases and J by 4 bases, with 26 bases left in between. The CDR3 runs 16 residues. The germline CDR1 and CDR2 sequences are SGHVS and FQNEAQ.

Comment on this clone: Other DNA sequences in this specimen translate into the identical CDR3. This chain uses TRBV4-3 with TRBJ2-7; no clear D. Trimming took 4 bases from V and 2 from J, leaving 9 bases between them. CDR3 length equals 13 residues. Germline-derived CDR1 and CDR2 are LGHNA and YSLEER. The CDR3 region has the DNA TGCGCCAGCAGCCGAGACATAGCCTACGAGCAGTACTTC. Translating gives CASSRDIAYEQYF.

This sequence joins TRBV4-1 and TRBJ2-1; no reliable D call. CDR3 length: 13 residues. The germline V gene encodes CDR1 MGHRA and CDR2 YSYEKL. V lost 1 base and J lost 8, with 9 bases in between. CDR3 protein: CASSQVSQYEQFF. DNA for the CDR3: TGCGCCAGCAGCCAAGTCTCCCAGTATGAGCAGTTCTTC.

V and J are TRBV7-9 and TRBJ2-7, with 8 positions matching TRBD2. The CDR3 has 19 amino acids. Germline V gene data show CDR1 as SEHNR and CDR2 as FQNEAQ (reference sequence). J was trimmed by 0 bases and V by 4 bases; bases with no gene match: 17. CDR3 nucleotides: TGTGCCAGCAGCTCCCCGTTTAAACGGGGGGGTTACCCCTCCTACGAGCAGTACTTC. The encoded protein is CASSSPFKRGGYPSYEQYF.

This chain links TRBV6-5 with TRBJ1-1; 7 nucleotides align to TRBD1. V shed 5 bases, J shed 5 bases, and the junction held 2 bases outside the gene matches. The CDR3 spans 12 residues. Germline CDR1 and CDR2: MNHEY and SVGAGI. In DNA, the CDR3 is TGTGCCAGCAGTCCAGGGGGGACTGAAGCTTTCTTT. It is translated as CASSPGGTEAFF.

The V gene is TRBV4-3, the J gene TRBJ2-5, with D unresolved. CDR3 length: 10 residues. Germline CDR1 is LGHNA and CDR2 is YSLEER. Trimming took off 4 bases at V and 10 bases at J, with 7 bases between the two ends. The CDR3 is CASSPSGQYF. The CDR3 DNA is TGCGCCAGCAGCCCGAGTGGCCAGTACTTC.

CDR3 nucleotides: TGCAGCGCCAGACAGGGAATCGGCACAGATACGCAGTATTTT. This translates into CSARQGIGTDTQYF. The chain uses TRBV29-1 and TRBJ2-3; 7 nucleotides align to TRBD1. The V gene's germline CDR1 is SQVTM and CDR2 ANQGSEA. V lost 7 bases, J lost 1 base, and 8 bases stayed unmatched. There are 14 residues in the CDR3.

The chain carries TRBV6-9 and TRBJ1-2, with 8 positions matching TRBD1. With V trimmed by 10 bases and J by 3 bases, 4 bases remained unmatched. Germline V gene data show CDR1 as MNHGY and CDR2 as SVAAGI. CDR3 size: 12 residues. The DNA for the CDR3 is TGTGCCACCGTGACAGGGGACTATGGCTACACCTTC. Its protein product is CATVTGDYGYTF.

This chain links TRBV29-1 with TRBJ1-1; 7 positions match TRBD1. Trimming removed 3 bases from V and 11 bases from J; junction bases left unmatched: 6. The CDR3 extends over 11 amino acids. From germline, CDR1 is SQVTM and CDR2 ANQGSEA. The CDR3 is CSVDPDREAFF. The CDR3 region has the DNA TGCAGCGTTGATCCCGACAGGGAGGCTTTCTTT.

J is TRBJ2-5 and V is TRBV2, with 11 bases identical to TRBD2. The CDR3 consists of 15 residues. Per the germline V gene, CDR1 is SNHLY and CDR2 is FYNNEI. V lost 4 bases to trimming and J lost 2 bases; unmatched junction nucleotides: 3. The CDR3 loop is CASSGRLAGQETQYF. In DNA, the CDR3 is TGTGCCAGCAGTGGAAGACTAGCGGGGCAAGAGACCCAGTACTTC.

The gene calls are TRBV30 and TRBJ2-7, with D possibly TRBD2 on 7 matching bases. The ends were cut back, 2 bases at V and 3 bases at J, with 11 bases in the middle. The length of the CDR3 is 13 residues. Germline CDR1 and CDR2: GTSNPN and SVGIG (reference sequence). The CDR3 nucleotides read TGTGCCTGGAGTAAGGGGGGGAACTACGAGCAGTACTTC. Translated, it gives CAWSKGGNYEQYF.

The chain employs TRBV19 and TRBJ1-5, with 7 bases lining up with TRBD1. CDR1 LNHDA and CDR2 SQIVND come from the germline V gene (reference sequence). This CDR3 comprises 15 residues. V was clipped by 4 bases and J by 5 bases; unmatched bases: 8. The CDR3 loop reads CASSSGTAIYQPQHF. CDR3 DNA: TGTGCCAGTAGTAGCGGGACAGCGATTTATCAGCCCCAGCATTTT.

The chain links TRBV29-1 to TRBJ2-7, with TRBD1 as a possible D gene (5 bases). Per the germline V gene, CDR1 is SQVTM and CDR2 is ANQGSEA. The V gene lost 6 bases and the J gene lost 2 bases, with 17 bases spanning the gap. CDR3 length equals 14 residues. CDR3 bases: TGCAGCGTCTCGATTCGACAGCGAACCTACGAGCAGTACTTC. As protein: CSVSIRQRTYEQYF.